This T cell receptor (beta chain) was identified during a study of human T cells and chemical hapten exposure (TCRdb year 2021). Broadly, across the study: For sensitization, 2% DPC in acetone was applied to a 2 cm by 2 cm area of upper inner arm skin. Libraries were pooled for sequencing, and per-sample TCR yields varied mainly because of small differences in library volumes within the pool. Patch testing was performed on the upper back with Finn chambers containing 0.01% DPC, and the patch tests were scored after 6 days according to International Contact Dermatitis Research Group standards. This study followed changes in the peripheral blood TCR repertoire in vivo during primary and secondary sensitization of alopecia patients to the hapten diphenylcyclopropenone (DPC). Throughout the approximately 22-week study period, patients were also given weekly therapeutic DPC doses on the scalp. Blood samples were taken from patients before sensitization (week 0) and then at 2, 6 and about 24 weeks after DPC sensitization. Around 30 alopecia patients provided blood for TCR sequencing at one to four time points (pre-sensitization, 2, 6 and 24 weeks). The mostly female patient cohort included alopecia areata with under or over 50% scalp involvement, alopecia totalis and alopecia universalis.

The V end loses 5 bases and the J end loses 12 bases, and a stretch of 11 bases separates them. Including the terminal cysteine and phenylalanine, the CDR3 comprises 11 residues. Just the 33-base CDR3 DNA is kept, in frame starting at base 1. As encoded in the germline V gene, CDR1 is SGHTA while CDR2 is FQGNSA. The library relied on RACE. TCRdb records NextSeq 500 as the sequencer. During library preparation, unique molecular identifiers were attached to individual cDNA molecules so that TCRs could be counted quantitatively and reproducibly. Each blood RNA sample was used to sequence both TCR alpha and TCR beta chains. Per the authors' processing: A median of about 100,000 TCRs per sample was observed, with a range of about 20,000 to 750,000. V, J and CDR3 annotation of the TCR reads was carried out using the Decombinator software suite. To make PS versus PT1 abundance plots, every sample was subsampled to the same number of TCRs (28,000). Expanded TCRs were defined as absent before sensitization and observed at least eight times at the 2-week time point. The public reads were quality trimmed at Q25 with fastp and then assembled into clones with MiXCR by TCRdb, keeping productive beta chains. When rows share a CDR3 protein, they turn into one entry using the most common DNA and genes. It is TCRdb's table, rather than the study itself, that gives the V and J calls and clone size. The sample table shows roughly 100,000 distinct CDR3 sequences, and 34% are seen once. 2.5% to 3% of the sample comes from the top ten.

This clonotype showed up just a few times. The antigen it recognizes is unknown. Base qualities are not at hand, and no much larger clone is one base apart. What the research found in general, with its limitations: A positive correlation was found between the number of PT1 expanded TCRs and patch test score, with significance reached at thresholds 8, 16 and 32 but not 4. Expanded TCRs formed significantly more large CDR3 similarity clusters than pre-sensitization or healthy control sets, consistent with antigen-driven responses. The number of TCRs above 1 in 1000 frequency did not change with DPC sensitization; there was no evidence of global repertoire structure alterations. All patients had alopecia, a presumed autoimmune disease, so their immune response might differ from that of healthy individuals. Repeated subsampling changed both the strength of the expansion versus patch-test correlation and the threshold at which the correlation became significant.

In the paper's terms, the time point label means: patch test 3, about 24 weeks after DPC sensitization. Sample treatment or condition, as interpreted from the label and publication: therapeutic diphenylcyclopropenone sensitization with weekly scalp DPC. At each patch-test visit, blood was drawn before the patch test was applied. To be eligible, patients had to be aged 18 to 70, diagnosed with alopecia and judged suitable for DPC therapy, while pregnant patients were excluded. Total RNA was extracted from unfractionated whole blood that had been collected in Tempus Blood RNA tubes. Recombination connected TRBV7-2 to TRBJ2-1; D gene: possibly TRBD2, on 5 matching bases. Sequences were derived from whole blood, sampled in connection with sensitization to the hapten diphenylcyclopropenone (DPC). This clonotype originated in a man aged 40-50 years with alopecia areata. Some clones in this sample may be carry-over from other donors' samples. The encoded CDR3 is CASSPGLRQFF. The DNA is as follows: TGTGCCAGCAGCCCCGGACTCCGGCAGTTCTTC.